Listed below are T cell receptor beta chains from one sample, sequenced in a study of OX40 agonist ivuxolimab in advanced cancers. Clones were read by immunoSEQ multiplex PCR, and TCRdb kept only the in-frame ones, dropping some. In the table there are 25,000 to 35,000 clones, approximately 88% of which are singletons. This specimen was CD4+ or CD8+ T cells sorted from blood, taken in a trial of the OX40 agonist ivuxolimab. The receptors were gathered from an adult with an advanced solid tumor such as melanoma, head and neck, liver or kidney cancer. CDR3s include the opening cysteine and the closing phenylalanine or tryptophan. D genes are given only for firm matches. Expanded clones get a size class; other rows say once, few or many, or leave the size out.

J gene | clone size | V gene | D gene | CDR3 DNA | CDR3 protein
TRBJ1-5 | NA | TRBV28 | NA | TGTGCCAGCAGTTTTTGGCAGCAAAGCAATCAGCCCCAGCATTTT | CASSFWQQSNQPQHF
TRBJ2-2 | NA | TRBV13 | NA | TGTGCCAGCAGCCAAGGAGGAGGGTCCGGGGAGCTGTTTTTT | CASSQGGGSGELFF
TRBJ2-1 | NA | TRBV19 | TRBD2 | TGTGCCAGTAGTGCGGGACTAGCGGATTACAATGAGCAGTTCTTC | CASSAGLADYNEQFF
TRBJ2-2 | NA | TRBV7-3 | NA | TGTGCCAGCAGCACGAACACCGGGGAGCTGTTTTTT | CASSTNTGELFF
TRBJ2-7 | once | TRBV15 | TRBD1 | TGTACCACCAGCATTTACAGGGGACGGACTGGGGACGAGCAGTACTTC | CTTSIYRGRTGDEQYF
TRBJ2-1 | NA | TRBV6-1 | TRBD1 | TGTGCCAGCAGTAGTGCTGACAGGGCGGCGAATGAGCAGTTCTTC | CASSSADRAANEQFF
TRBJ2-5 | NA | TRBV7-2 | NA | TGTGCCAGCAGCTTAGCCCAGGAGGAGACCCAGTACTTC | CASSLAQEETQYF
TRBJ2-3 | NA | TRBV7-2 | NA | TGTGCCAGCAGCCCCATTGGGGGGGCTAGCACAGATACGCAGTATTTT | CASSPIGGASTDTQYF
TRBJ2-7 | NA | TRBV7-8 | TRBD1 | TGTGCCAGCAGCAACCGGGACAGCTCCTACGAGCAGTACTTC | CASSNRDSSYEQYF
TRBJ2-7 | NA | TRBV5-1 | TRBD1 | TGCGCCAGCAGCGTTACTACAGGGGGTCGATACGAGCAGTACTTC | CASSVTTGGRYEQYF
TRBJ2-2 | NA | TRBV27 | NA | TGTGCCAGCAGGCCTCCCTCGGGACATTGGACCGGGGAGCTGTTTTTT | CASRPPSGHWTGELFF
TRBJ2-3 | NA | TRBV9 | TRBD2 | TGTGCCAGCAGCCCACGTAGTAGGGTATTAGCGGGAGAGGATACGCAGTATTTT | CASSPRSRVLAGEDTQYF
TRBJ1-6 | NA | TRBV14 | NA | TGTGCCAGCAGCCAGATCGAGGACGTTGGTAATTCACCCCTCCACTTT | CASSQIEDVGNSPLHF
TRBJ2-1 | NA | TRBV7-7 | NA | TGTGCCAGCAGCTTAGATGGCAGCTCCTACAATGAGCAGTTCTTC | CASSLDGSSYNEQFF
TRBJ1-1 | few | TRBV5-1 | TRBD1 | TGCGCCAGCAGCTTGACAGGGGCTGAAGCTTTCTTT | CASSLTGAEAFF
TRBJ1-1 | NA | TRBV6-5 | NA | TGTGCCAGCAGTTACTCGTGGGGGGGGACTGAAGCTTTCTTT | CASSYSWGGTEAFF
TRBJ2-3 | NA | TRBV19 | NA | TGTGCCAGTAGTATCACCAGGGTTAGCACAGATACGCAGTATTTT | CASSITRVSTDTQYF
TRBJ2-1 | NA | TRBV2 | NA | TGTGCCAGCCCCGGAGGCAGGAGTTCCTACAATGAGCAGTTCTTC | CASPGGRSSYNEQFF
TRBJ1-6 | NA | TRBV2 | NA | TGTGCCAGCAGTGAAGATCCTAGGTCACCCCTCCACTTT | CASSEDPRSPLHF
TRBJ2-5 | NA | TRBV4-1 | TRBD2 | TGCGCCAGCAGCCAAGATCCGGGACTAGCGGGAGAGACCCAGTACTTC | CASSQDPGLAGETQYF
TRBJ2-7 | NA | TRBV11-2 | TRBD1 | TGTGCCAGCAGCTCCGGACAGGGTTTTTCCTACGAGCAGTACTTC | CASSSGQGFSYEQYF
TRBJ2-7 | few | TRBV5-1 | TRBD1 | TGCGCCAGCAGCTTGGCAGGACAGGCTTACGAGCAGTACTTC | CASSLAGQAYEQYF
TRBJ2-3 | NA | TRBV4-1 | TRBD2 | TGCGCCAGCAGCCGAAAGACTAGCGGGGGGGCAGCAGATACGCAGTATTTT | CASSRKTSGGAADTQYF
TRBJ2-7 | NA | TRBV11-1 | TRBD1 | TGTGCCAGCAGCTGGACAGGGGGCAACGAGCAGTACTTC | CASSWTGGNEQYF
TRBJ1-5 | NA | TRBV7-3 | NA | TGTGCCAGCCGAAGTTTCGGGGGAGGGGCCCAGCAGCCCCAGCATTTT | CASRSFGGGAQQPQHF
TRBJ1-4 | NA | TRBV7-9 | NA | TGTGCCAGCAGCTTAGTAGGGACAACTAATGAAAAACTGTTTTTT | CASSLVGTTNEKLFF
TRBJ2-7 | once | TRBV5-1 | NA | TGCGCCAGCAGCTTGGCGGAGGATGCCTACGAGCAGTACTTC | CASSLAEDAYEQYF
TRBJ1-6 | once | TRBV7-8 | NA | TGTGCCAGCAGCTTATCAGAGGGAGACAATTCACCCCTCCACTTT | CASSLSEGDNSPLHF
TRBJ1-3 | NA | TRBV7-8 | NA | TGTGCCAGCAGCTCCCAGGGTACTGGAAACACCATATATTTT | CASSSQGTGNTIYF
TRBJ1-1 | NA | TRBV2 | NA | TGTGCCAGCAGTGTGGAGTCCAATGAAGCTTTCTTT | CASSVESNEAFF